The T cell receptor beta chain under discussion was sequenced for a study of T cell responses to AZD1222 COVID-19 vaccine. Findings of the study overall: Clonal diversity may have been underestimated, and the donors were mostly white British, with more females than males. Among spike-specific TCRs, nearly half reportedly target unmutated variant regions.

A note on this clone: Its antigen remains unknown.

After removal of 5 bases from V and 5 bases from J, the junction contained 6 bases not matched to a gene. This CDR3 spans 15 amino acids. The germline CDR1 and CDR2 sequences are SEHNR and FQNEAQ (reference sequence). Using immunoSEQ multiplex PCR, the repertoire was profiled, and TCRdb retains in-frame clones only, with some absent. Of under 150,000 clones listed, over 85% are singletons. The material sequenced was peripheral blood, taken on day 0 of AZD1222 vaccination. The chain employs TRBV7-9 and TRBJ2-7, with TRBD2 matching over 13 bases. The sequence derives from an adult in good health. CDR3 sequence reads: CASSGNGLAGDEQYF. The CDR3 coding sequence is TGTGCCAGCAGCGGGAACGGACTAGCGGGGGACGAGCAGTACTTC.